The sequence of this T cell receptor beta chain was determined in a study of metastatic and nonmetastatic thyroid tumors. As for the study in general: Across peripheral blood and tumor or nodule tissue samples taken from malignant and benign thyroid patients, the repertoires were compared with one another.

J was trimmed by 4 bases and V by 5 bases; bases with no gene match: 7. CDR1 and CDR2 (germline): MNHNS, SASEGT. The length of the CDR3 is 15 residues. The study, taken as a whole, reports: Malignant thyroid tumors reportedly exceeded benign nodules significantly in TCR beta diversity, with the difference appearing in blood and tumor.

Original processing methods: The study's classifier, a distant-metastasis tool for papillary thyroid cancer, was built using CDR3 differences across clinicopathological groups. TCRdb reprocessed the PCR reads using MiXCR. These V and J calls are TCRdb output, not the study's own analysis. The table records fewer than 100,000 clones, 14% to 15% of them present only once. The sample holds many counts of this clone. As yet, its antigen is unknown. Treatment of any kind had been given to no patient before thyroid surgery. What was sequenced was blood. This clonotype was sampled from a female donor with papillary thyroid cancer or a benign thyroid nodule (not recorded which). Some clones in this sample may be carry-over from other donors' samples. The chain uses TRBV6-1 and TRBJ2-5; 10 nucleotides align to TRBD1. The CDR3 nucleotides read TGTGCCAGCAGTCGGGACAGGGGAATTGGAGAGACCCAGTACTTC. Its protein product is CASSRDRGIGETQYF.